This T cell receptor beta chain is drawn from a study of T cell responses to AZD1222 COVID-19 vaccine. Study-wide background: Analysis merged second doses at about 4 or about 12 weeks. Notes on the study in general: There were vaccine-associated CD4 TCRs across spike, dominant at 160-218 and 743-854.

Clones were read by immunoSEQ multiplex PCR, and TCRdb kept only the in-frame ones, dropping some. The sample lists 120,000 or so clones, roughly 87% seen once, with approximately 1.5% in the top ten. The CDR3 sequence is 14 residues long. V lost 2 bases to trimming and J lost 7 bases, with 9 bases between them. Germline CDR1 LGHDT, CDR2 YNNKEL (reference sequence). About this clone: Its antigen remains unidentified.

This TCR came from an adult in good health. The material was peripheral blood, obtained on day 0 of AZD1222 vaccination. The V gene is TRBV3-1 (or the pseudogene TRBV3-2), the J gene TRBJ1-6; no clear D. The CDR3 DNA reads TGTGCCAGCAGCCAATCGTCGGGGAATTCACCCCTCCACTTT. It yields the protein CASSQSSGNSPLHF.